Sequencing of this TCR beta chain was carried out in a study of T cells in Graves' hyperthyroidism and ophthalmopathy. Findings and limits, study-wide: The model made its ophthalmopathy prediction, and onset followed a median approximately 6 months later. The blood repertoire included most of the expanded thyroid clonotypes above 0.001.

The table lists this clonotype with a few counts. Its antigen remains unidentified. Using RNA transcripts as the source, TCR beta CDR3 regions were amplified. The HTBI primer set was used in a first-round RT-PCR of the TCR CDR3. TCRdb itself ran the multiplex PCR reads through MiXCR, one entry per CDR3 protein. The sample lists roughly 100,000 distinct CDR3 sequences; approximately 40% were seen once. Uncontrolled infection, other autoimmune disease, pregnancy or lactation excluded patients. In making diagnoses, clinical symptoms, serum thyroxine and TRAb, thyroid ultrasound and orbital computed tomography were all used. Trimming took off 10 bases at V and 1 base at J, with 9 bases between the two ends. Germline CDR1 reads KGHDR; CDR2 reads SFDVKD. CDR3 size: 12 residues.

This chain links TRBV24-1 with TRBJ1-1; possible D gene TRBD1, 5 bases. Input material: peripheral blood or thyroid tissue (not recorded which). This receptor was identified in a woman under 40 with Graves' hyperthyroidism. Written as DNA, the CDR3 is TGTGCCACGGCTCAGGGGAACACTGAAGCTTTCTTT. Its translation: CATAQGNTEAFF.